This entry lists 14 T cell receptor beta chains sequenced from one sample in a study of regulatory T cells in long-lasting Graves disease (dated by TCRdb to 2020 to 2023). Read against the paper, the sample's time point label means: newly diagnosed GD, antithyroid drugs for less than 3 months. For both TCR sequencing and RNA sequencing, RNA was extracted from PBMCs in TRIzol. The protocol used for the library was multiplex PCR. Sequencing was performed on an Illumina HiSeq 4000. CDR3 regions were amplified by Arm-PCR with iRepertoire HTBI primers to construct TCR beta libraries. TCRdb reprocessed the public reads (quality trimming at Q25 with fastp, clone calling with MiXCR) and kept in-frame beta chains. Each CDR3 protein gets just one entry, which takes the most common genes and DNA from the rows behind it. The sample yields fewer than 650,000 distinct CDR3 sequences; 15% to 20% were counted once. The ten largest clones capture 12% of the sample.

In addition, the sample was reused for a study of T cells in Graves' hyperthyroidism and ophthalmopathy.

The source material was peripheral blood mononuclear cells (PBMCs), sampled at new diagnosis, from a patient treated with antithyroid drugs. Receptor source: a man aged 18 to 29 with Graves disease. Donor details come from another sample of the same person, matched by shared clones.

Of note for this clonotype: Given a much more abundant clone one base away, this may be a read error. This chain links TRBV6-5 with TRBJ2-7, with 13 bases that match TRBD2. Germline V gene sequence: CDR1 MNHEY, CDR2 SVGAGI. The CDR3 length is 15 residues. CDR3: CANSYSGLAGDEQYF. In DNA, the CDR3 is TGTGCCAACAGTTACTCAGGACTAGCGGGAGACGAGCAGTACTTC.

This clonotype was observed many times. The V call is TRBV3-1, the J call TRBJ2-7; 11 positions agree with TRBD2. Unmatched junction bases numbered 0, after V lost 0 bases and J lost 5 bases. The CDR3 sequence is 14 residues long. Germline assignment: CDR1 LGHDT and CDR2 YNNKEL (reference sequence). In DNA form, the CDR3 reads TGTGCCAGCAGCCAAGAACTAGCGGGAGACGAGCAGTACTTC. Encoded protein: CASSQELAGDEQYF.

This clonotype was detected many times. CDR3 sequence (DNA): TGTGCCATCAGTGAGTCGTCGCGGGAGAGCAAAAACATTCAGTACTTC. This sequence encodes CAISESSRESKNIQYF. V gene TRBV10-3 combines with J gene TRBJ2-4; 7 positions match TRBD2. The CDR3 covers 16 residues. The J segment lost 3 bases and the V segment lost 0 bases, leaving 5 bases of the junction unmatched. Germline V gives CDR1 ENHRY, CDR2 SYGVKD.

The V call is TRBV5-6, the J call TRBJ2-7, with TRBD1 as a possible D gene (6 bases). CDR1 SGHDT and CDR2 YYEEEE come from the germline V gene. Trimming removed 4 bases at V and 2 bases at J, with 13 bases between. This CDR3 is 14 amino acids long. The CDR3 coding sequence is TGTGCCAGCAGCCATGGACAGATTCCCTACGAGCAGTACTTC. It yields the protein CASSHGQIPYEQYF.

The chain carries TRBV27 and TRBJ2-2, with TRBD2 identical over 10 bases. This CDR3 region has 17 residues. Germline trimming cut 3 bases from V and 4 bases from J; bases unmatched to any gene: 8. The germline gives CDR1 MNHEY, CDR2 SMNVEV (reference sequence). Written as DNA, the CDR3 is TGTGCCAGCAGTTTGGAGCGGGAGGGCCTCCCCACCGGGGAGCTGTTTTTT. Its protein is CASSLEREGLPTGELFF.

This clonotype was seen ten or more times. The rearrangement joins TRBV3-1 to TRBJ2-1, with 10 bases aligning to TRBD2. V dropped 5 bases and J dropped 0; count of bases not matched to a gene: 4. The CDR3 is 16 residues long. Per germline, CDR1 LGHDT and CDR2 YNNKEL (reference sequence). Written as DNA, the CDR3 is TGTGCCAGCAGCTCCGCTAGCGGGAGCTCCTACAATGAGCAGTTCTTC. As protein: CASSSASGSSYNEQFF.

There are many counts of this clonotype. V and J are TRBV3-1 and TRBJ1-2; D is ambiguous. The CDR3 sequence is 15 residues long. Trimming cost V 1 base and J 2 bases, with 11 bases left between them. Looked up from germline, CDR1 is LGHDT and CDR2 is YNNKEL (reference sequence). This chain's CDR3 is CASSQGEDVNYGYTF. Here the CDR3 DNA reads TGTGCCAGCAGCCAAGGTGAGGACGTAAACTATGGCTACACCTTC.

This clonotype appeared a few times. The chain combines TRBV14 with TRBJ2-5; perhaps TRBD2 as D (5 bases). The CDR3 length is 18 residues. With 0 bases removed from V and 1 base from J, the gap between germline ends came to 18 bases. The germline gives CDR1 SGHDN, CDR2 FVKESK. The CDR3 sequence is CASSQDAITGGPQETQYF. In DNA form, the CDR3 reads TGTGCCAGCAGCCAAGATGCCATTACGGGCGGGCCCCAAGAGACCCAGTACTTC. Variable domain in full (rest from reference TRBV14 and TRBJ2-5): EAGVTQFPSHSVIEKGQTVTLRCDPISGHDNLYWYRRVMGKEIKFLLHFVKESKQDESGMPNNRFLAERTGGTYSTLKVQPAELEDSGVYFCASSQDAITGGPQETQYFGPGTRLLVL.

This chain uses TRBV12-5 with TRBJ2-1; TRBD2 might be the D (5 bases). CDR1 and CDR2 from the germline V gene are LGHNT and FRNRAP. The CDR3 covers 17 residues. The V and J ends lost 0 bases and 8 bases respectively, with 20 bases between them. DNA of the CDR3: TGTGCTAGTGGTTTGGTACTGCCACTAGTGGGAGTCGATGAGCAGTTCTTC. Protein product: CASGLVLPLVGVDEQFF.

This clonotype was detected only a few times. The chain recombines TRBV3-1 with TRBJ2-5; D not resolved. CDR3 length: 15 residues. Trimming took off 1 base at V and 4 bases at J, with 13 bases between the two ends. Germline-derived CDR1 and CDR2 are LGHDT and YNNKEL (reference sequence). The CDR3 here is CASSQVLLVGETQYF. CDR3 coding DNA: TGTGCCAGCAGCCAAGTTCTTTTGGTAGGAGAGACCCAGTACTTC.

This rearrangement joins TRBV24-1 to TRBJ2-3; D might be TRBD2 (6 bases). CDR3 length: 18 amino acids. Germline CDR1 and CDR2: KGHDR and SFDVKD. Deletions cut 4 bases from V and 0 bases from J, with 19 bases between. In DNA form, the CDR3 reads TGTGCCACCAGTGACCCAACCGGCGGGATACCGAGCACAGATACGCAGTATTTT. Encoded protein: CATSDPTGGIPSTDTQYF.

The V gene is TRBV20-1, the J gene TRBJ2-1; 12 bases are shared with TRBD2. V was pared by 5 bases and J by 7 bases, with 9 bases of the junction left unmatched. There are 15 residues in the CDR3. Germline assignment: CDR1 DFQATT and CDR2 SNEGSKA (reference sequence). As DNA, the CDR3 is TGCAGTGCTCTCGGGGCTAGCGGGAGGGGAAATGAGCAGTTCTTC. This encodes CSALGASGRGNEQFF.

For this clonotype: With a much larger clone just one base away, this may be a read error. The rearrangement links TRBV6-1 to TRBJ1-2; a possible D gene is TRBD1 (6 bases). CDR1 is MNHNS, CDR2 SASEGT, per germline. This CDR3 is built from 14 residues. CDR3 sequence reads: CASNRDTGLYDYTF. In nucleotides, the CDR3 is TGTGCCAGCAATCGGGACACAGGGCTCTATGACTACACCTTC.

Comment on this clonotype: This clone may be a read error of a much larger clone one base away. This chain uses TRBV7-8 with TRBJ2-1, with unresolved D. CDR3 size: 12 residues. The V end lost 8 bases, the J end lost 6 bases, and 11 bases lay between the germline ends. Germline V gives CDR1 SGHVS, CDR2 FQNEAQ. The CDR3 DNA is TGTGCCAGCGGTACCAACAGCAATGAGCAGTTCTTC. Its protein is CASGTNSNEQFF.